The rows below give T cell receptor beta chains drawn from one sample of a study of T cells after yellow fever vaccination. TCRdb re-analysed the 5' RACE reads in MiXCR, keeping a single row per CDR3 protein. Here the sample spans approximately 30,000 distinct CDR3 sequences, 4% to 4.5% being singletons. This specimen consisted of CD8+ T cells sorted from PBMCs, obtained 5 days after the yellow fever booster vaccination. The source of these receptors is a man aged 30 to 45 who received the YFV17D yellow fever vaccine. Both conserved end residues are part of each CDR3.

V gene: TRBV20-1; J gene: TRBJ2-7; CDR3 protein: CSARDQGGNSYEQYF
V gene: TRBV4-3; J gene: TRBJ2-1; CDR3 protein: CASSQVSRGGSYNEQFF
V gene: TRBV7-6; J gene: TRBJ2-1; CDR3 protein: CASSPTGLNEQFF
V gene: TRBV13; J gene: TRBJ2-2; CDR3 protein: CASSLGWAGNTGELFF
V gene: TRBV19; J gene: TRBJ2-7; CDR3 protein: CASSVFSGSYEQYF
V gene: TRBV12-5; J gene: TRBJ2-2; CDR3 protein: CASGAPGGTNTGELFF
V gene: TRBV6-5; J gene: TRBJ2-1; CDR3 protein: CASSYSRRSSSYNEQFF
V gene: TRBV11-2; J gene: TRBJ2-7; CDR3 protein: CASSKSGTPYEQYF
V gene: TRBV28; J gene: TRBJ2-7; CDR3 protein: CASSFNPRLGGHEQYF
V gene: TRBV19; J gene: TRBJ1-2; CDR3 protein: CASSTTGAYGYTF
V gene: TRBV5-1; J gene: TRBJ2-3; CDR3 protein: CASGGTDTQYF
V gene: TRBV7-8; J gene: TRBJ2-3; CDR3 protein: CASSRSRSSDTQYF
V gene: TRBV19; J gene: TRBJ2-7; CDR3 protein: CASAPRDRRANSYEQYF
V gene: TRBV3-1; J gene: TRBJ2-3; CDR3 protein: CASSPLWTGRDTQYF
V gene: TRBV20-1; J gene: TRBJ1-1; CDR3 protein: CSARDPRRSEAFF
V gene: TRBV2; J gene: TRBJ2-5; CDR3 protein: CASRSPFLGPADQETQYF
V gene: TRBV6-5; J gene: TRBJ1-3; CDR3 protein: CASSYQSNGNTIYF
V gene: TRBV6-2/TRBV6-3; J gene: TRBJ1-1; CDR3 protein: CASSLRGDTEAFF
V gene: TRBV6-6; J gene: TRBJ2-7; CDR3 protein: CASTRLYEQYF
V gene: TRBV20-1; J gene: TRBJ1-1; CDR3 protein: CSAANGAPGRTEAFF
V gene: TRBV29-1; J gene: TRBJ2-2; CDR3 protein: CSVLLFAGTSGIVTPGELFF
V gene: TRBV5-6; J gene: TRBJ2-3; CDR3 protein: CASSPALADTQYF
V gene: TRBV6-5; J gene: TRBJ2-5; CDR3 protein: CASRLASLLRETQYF
V gene: TRBV2; J gene: TRBJ2-3; CDR3 protein: CASSELTSDTDTQYF
V gene: TRBV30; J gene: TRBJ2-1; CDR3 protein: CAWEPANEQFF
V gene: TRBV5-6; J gene: TRBJ2-2; CDR3 protein: CASSSGPPGELFF
V gene: TRBV15; J gene: TRBJ1-3; CDR3 protein: CATSLRDAGAGNTIYF
V gene: TRBV12-3/TRBV12-4; J gene: TRBJ2-1; CDR3 protein: CASLTPGPYNEQFF
V gene: TRBV29-1; J gene: TRBJ2-1; CDR3 protein: CSVELADYNNEQFF
V gene: TRBV7-2; J gene: TRBJ2-3; CDR3 protein: CASSRDAWDFTDTQYF
V gene: TRBV11-2; J gene: TRBJ2-1; CDR3 protein: CASSPSRTSGSEFF
V gene: TRBV7-6; J gene: TRBJ2-7; CDR3 protein: CASSPLGGGFYEQYF
V gene: TRBV4-3; J gene: TRBJ2-3; CDR3 protein: CASSQVVGDYADTQYF
V gene: TRBV7-8; J gene: TRBJ2-7; CDR3 protein: CASSLQAASSYEQYF
V gene: TRBV7-6; J gene: TRBJ2-2; CDR3 protein: CASRPDRGRGRELFF
V gene: TRBV7-2; J gene: TRBJ1-3; CDR3 protein: CASSQGQGATTIYF
V gene: TRBV12-3/TRBV12-4; J gene: TRBJ1-5; CDR3 protein: CASKYSGGNQPQHF
V gene: TRBV6-2/TRBV6-3; J gene: TRBJ2-5; CDR3 protein: CASSYSKTQYF
V gene: TRBV11-2; J gene: TRBJ2-7; CDR3 protein: CASSLGLSREQYF
V gene: TRBV5-6; J gene: TRBJ2-1; CDR3 protein: CASREGVGEQFF
V gene: TRBV10-3; J gene: TRBJ2-1; CDR3 protein: CAISDIPRTGRGHNEQFF
V gene: TRBV7-6; J gene: TRBJ1-5; CDR3 protein: CASSLAEGPNQPQHF
V gene: TRBV4-3; J gene: TRBJ1-4; CDR3 protein: CASSQDEPGQGAGWNEKLFF
V gene: TRBV4-1; J gene: TRBJ2-7; CDR3 protein: CASSQRVAVYEQYF
V gene: TRBV5-1; J gene: TRBJ2-2; CDR3 protein: CASSLGVNVLSGELFF
V gene: TRBV9; J gene: TRBJ2-1; CDR3 protein: CASSVGAVDNEQFF
V gene: TRBV20-1; J gene: TRBJ2-1; CDR3 protein: CSARDRSGSEDEQFF
V gene: TRBV6-5; J gene: TRBJ2-3; CDR3 protein: CASRTDGATQYF
V gene: TRBV29-1; J gene: TRBJ2-1; CDR3 protein: CSVVEDSLWNEQFF
V gene: TRBV27; J gene: TRBJ2-7; CDR3 protein: CASRGLAESSYEQYF
V gene: TRBV9; J gene: TRBJ2-2; CDR3 protein: CATSGTKTGELFF
V gene: TRBV5-1; J gene: TRBJ1-4; CDR3 protein: CASSNRQDLNEKLFF
V gene: TRBV9; J gene: TRBJ2-7; CDR3 protein: CASSSSDRGLSYEQYF
V gene: TRBV4-3; J gene: TRBJ1-1; CDR3 protein: CASSPYASLNTEAFF
V gene: TRBV30; J gene: TRBJ1-5; CDR3 protein: CAWSVGHSNQPQHF